These 9 T cell receptor beta chains were all obtained from the same sample, sequenced in a study of T cell responses to AZD1222 COVID-19 vaccine. Here immunoSEQ multiplex PCR was the method, and the copy in TCRdb shows in-frame clones only, minus some. Here the sample spans some 190,000 clones, roughly nine tenths being singletons. The starting material was peripheral blood, obtained 28 days after the second AZD1222 dose. Receptors originate from an adult who received the AZD1222 COVID-19 vaccine.

The chain uses TRBV11-2 and TRBJ2-7; D is undetermined. The length of the CDR3 is 12 residues. V was shortened by 5 bases and J by 6 bases, with 11 bases between the two germline ends. Germline CDR1 and CDR2: SGHAT and FQNNGV. The CDR3 DNA follows: TGTGCCAGCAGCCCGACCGGCACCGAGCAGTACTTC. Protein sequence: CASSPTGTEQYF.

V and J are TRBV19 and TRBJ2-1; 8 bases fit TRBD2. Trimming removed 4 bases from V and 8 bases from J; junction bases left unmatched: 4. The CDR3 sequence is 13 residues long. Per germline, CDR1 LNHDA and CDR2 SQIVND (reference sequence). The CDR3 coding sequence is TGTGCCAGTAGTAGGACTAGCTTGTATGAGCAGTTCTTC. It is translated as CASSRTSLYEQFF.

The chain carries TRBV18 and TRBJ2-2, with 7 bases that match TRBD2. The CDR3 runs to 15 residues. The V segment lost 6 bases and the J segment 2 bases; nucleotides outside the gene matches: 6. CDR1 KGHSH and CDR2 LQKENI come from the germline V gene. The CDR3 sequence: CASSSSGGNTGELFF. CDR3 DNA sequence: TGTGCCAGCTCCTCCTCGGGAGGAAACACCGGGGAGCTGTTTTTT.

This chain connects TRBV7-2 to TRBJ1-1, with 7 bases fitting TRBD1. The germline V gene encodes CDR1 SGHTA and CDR2 FQGNSA. V trimming: 0 bases; J trimming: 8 bases; junction bases outside the gene matches: 6. The CDR3 has 14 amino acids. The CDR3 here is CASSLALRGQEAFF. DNA for the CDR3: TGTGCCAGCAGCTTAGCGCTGAGGGGACAGGAAGCTTTCTTT.

The chain couples TRBV16 to TRBJ2-7; TRBD1 matches at 8 bases. Germline V CDR1 and CDR2: KGHSY, FQNENV. V gave up 0 bases and J gave up 3 bases; unmatched junction bases: 4. The CDR3 consists of 15 residues. CDR3 coding DNA: TGTGCCAGCAGCCAATCTCGGACAGGGAGCTACGAGCAGTACTTC. Encoded protein: CASSQSRTGSYEQYF.

The J gene is TRBJ1-5, the V gene TRBV19; no clear D gene. V dropped 5 bases and J dropped 2 bases, with 16 bases sitting between them. The germline V gene encodes CDR1 LNHDA and CDR2 SQIVND (reference sequence). This CDR3 contains 16 residues. This chain's CDR3 is CASSSLRGRGNQPQHF. The DNA for the CDR3 is TGTGCCAGTAGTTCATTACGGGGTAGAGGCAATCAGCCCCAGCATTTT.

V is TRBV6-5 and J is TRBJ2-3, with TRBD1 identical over 7 bases. The CDR3 has 16 amino acids. With 4 bases clipped from V and 7 bases from J, the junction kept 14 bases outside the gene matches. Per germline, CDR1 MNHEY and CDR2 SVGAGI. The CDR3 coding sequence is TGTGCCAGCAGTTCCCACGGACAGGACGGGGTGAATACGCAGTATTTT. Its protein is CASSSHGQDGVNTQYF.

This rearrangement joins TRBV2 to TRBJ1-1; a possible D gene is TRBD1 (5 bases). Trimming stripped 7 bases from V and 0 bases from J, with 12 bases between. This CDR3 contains 14 residues. Germline V gene data show CDR1 as SNHLY and CDR2 as FYNNEI. The DNA of the CDR3 is TGTGCCAGCATCCTGACAGCACTGAACACTGAAGCTTTCTTT. Translating it yields CASILTALNTEAFF.

This sequence joins TRBV5-6 and TRBJ2-5; 8 bases are a match to TRBD1. The V and J ends lost 0 bases and 5 bases, in that order; junction bases with no gene match: 6. CDR1 and CDR2 from the germline V gene are SGHDT and YYEEEE. The CDR3 has 15 amino acids. CDR3 DNA sequence: TGTGCCAGCAGCTTGGCCCGGACAGGGAAGGAGACCCAGTACTTC. The encoded protein is CASSLARTGKETQYF.